These 8 T cell receptor beta chains were all obtained from the same sample, sequenced in a study of T cells in Graves' hyperthyroidism and ophthalmopathy. TCR beta CDR3 regions were amplified from RNA. An initial round of RT-PCR targeting the TCR CDR3 relied on the HTBI primer set. TCRdb re-analysed the multiplex PCR reads in MiXCR, keeping a single row per CDR3 protein. The repertoire has 550,000 to 700,000 distinct CDR3 sequences, 46% of them found once; the top ten carry roughly 19%. Sequencing was performed on peripheral blood or thyroid tissue (not recorded which). These receptors originate from an adult woman with Graves' disease, either hyperthyroidism or ophthalmopathy (not recorded which).

Note on this clonotype: The junction departs from germline at one end; a sequencing error may be responsible. This chain links TRBV25-1 with TRBJ1-6; TRBD1 might be the D (5 bases). Germline V lookup: CDR1 MGHDK, CDR2 SYGVNS. The CDR3 is 15 amino acids. The CDR3 is CACSARTIGSSPLHF. The CDR3 DNA follows: TGTGCCTGCAGTGCACGGACAATAGGGTCTTCACCCCTCCACTTT.

Ten or more counts support this clonotype. The V gene is TRBV7-9, the J gene TRBJ2-2; maybe TRBD2 (6 bases). Trimming took 4 bases from V and 6 from J, leaving 18 bases between them. The CDR3 is 16 residues long. CDR1 and CDR2 (germline): SEHNR, FQNEAQ (reference sequence). The DNA for the CDR3 is TGTGCCAGCAGCTCCAAGTTTGGAGGGGATCCCGGGGAGCTGTTTTTT. Amino acid sequence: CASSSKFGGDPGELFF. Filled out from reference TRBV7-9 and TRBJ2-2, the complete variable domain reads DTGVSQNPRHKITKRGQNVTFRCDPISEHNRLYWYRQTLGQGPEFLTYFQNEAQLEKSRLLSDRFSAERPKGSFSTLEIQRTEQGDSAMYLCASSSKFGGDPGELFFGEGSRLTVL.

This clonotype was seen only a few times. This chain uses TRBV10-3 with TRBJ2-7; either TRBD1 or TRBD2 may fit D (5 bases each). Trimming left V 6 bases short and J 2 bases short, with 14 bases between. The germline CDR1 and CDR2 sequences are ENHRY and SYGVKD. The CDR3 extends over 14 amino acids. DNA of the CDR3: TGTGCCATCAGCGAGAGGGGCGCCACCTACGAGCAGTACTTC. Amino acids: CAISERGATYEQYF.

The chain couples TRBV10-3 to TRBJ2-7; a weak D match, TRBD2 (6 bases). Germline CDR1 and CDR2: ENHRY and SYGVKD. Trimming shortened V by 2 bases and J by 1 base, and 15 bases separated the two germline ends. The CDR3 contains 16 residues. The CDR3 nucleotides are TGTGCCATCAGTGAGGAGGGGAGGCGCGGTTCCTACGAGCAGTACTTC. Residues: CAISEEGRRGSYEQYF.

The CDR3 loop reads CATSRAGGPNYGYTF. The CDR3 region has the DNA TGTGCCACCAGCAGAGCCGGAGGGCCTAACTATGGCTACACCTTC. The chain has TRBV15 and TRBJ1-2, with D uncertain. The CDR3 is 15 residues long. Trimming stripped 1 base from V and 0 bases from J, with 9 bases between. CDR1 and CDR2 from the germline V gene are LNHNV and YYDKDF (reference sequence). The full variable domain, in which reference TRBV15 and TRBJ1-2 provide the parts outside the CDR3, is DAMVIQNPRYQVTQFGKPVTLSCSQTLNHNVMYWYQQKSSQAPKLLFHYYDKDFNNEADTPDNFQSRRPNTSFCFLDIRSPGLGDTAMYLCATSRAGGPNYGYTFGSGTRLTVV.

This clonotype was counted at least ten times. Compared with germline, one end of the junction differs, possibly owing to a read error. The chain employs TRBV9 and TRBJ1-1; D might be TRBD1 (5 bases). Germline V CDR1 and CDR2: SGDLS, YYNGEE. There are 14 residues in the CDR3. The CDR3 protein is CASSVGRGGTEAFF. The DNA for the CDR3 is TGTGCCAGCAGTGTAGGACGGGGGGGAACTGAAGCTTTCTTT.

The chain has TRBV20-1 and TRBJ1-1; D not resolved. This CDR3 region has 11 residues. Germline CDR1 reads DFQATT; CDR2 reads SNEGSKA (reference sequence). Trimming left V 5 bases short and J 7 bases short, with 11 bases between. The CDR3 loop reads CSAGSSGEAFF. The CDR3 DNA reads TGCAGTGCTGGTTCGAGTGGTGAAGCTTTCTTT.

The genes are TRBV15 and TRBJ2-7; TRBD2 agrees at 7 bases. V trimming: 4 bases; J trimming: 7 bases; junction bases outside the gene matches: 10. The CDR3 is 14 amino acids. Germline CDR1 is LNHNV and CDR2 is YYDKDF (reference sequence). In DNA, the CDR3 is TGTGCCACCAGCATCGAAGGGAGGGTTAGGGAGCAGTACTTC. It encodes CATSIEGRVREQYF.